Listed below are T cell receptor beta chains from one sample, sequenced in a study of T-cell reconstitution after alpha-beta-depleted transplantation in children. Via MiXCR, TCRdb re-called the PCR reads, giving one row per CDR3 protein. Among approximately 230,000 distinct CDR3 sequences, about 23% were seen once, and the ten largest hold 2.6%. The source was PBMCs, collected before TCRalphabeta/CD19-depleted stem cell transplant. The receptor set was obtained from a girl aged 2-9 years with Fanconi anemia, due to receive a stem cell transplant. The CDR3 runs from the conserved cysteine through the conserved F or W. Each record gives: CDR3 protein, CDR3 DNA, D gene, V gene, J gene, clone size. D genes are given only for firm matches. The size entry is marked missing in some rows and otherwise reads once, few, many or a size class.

CDR3 protein: CASHTRRQGGNEQFF; CDR3 DNA: TGTGCCAGCCATACCCGTCGACAGGGGGGCAATGAGCAGTTCTTC; D gene: TRBD1; V gene: TRBV12-3/TRBV12-4; J gene: TRBJ2-1; clone size: few
CDR3 protein: CASSIDWAGYNEQFF; CDR3 DNA: TGTGCCAGCAGTATAGACTGGGCTGGCTACAATGAGCAGTTCTTC; D gene: .; V gene: TRBV7-2; J gene: TRBJ2-1; clone size: .
CDR3 protein: CSVLTNRARDEAFF; CDR3 DNA: TGCAGTGTCCTAACAAACAGGGCAAGGGATGAAGCTTTCTTT; D gene: .; V gene: TRBV20-1; J gene: TRBJ1-1; clone size: .
CDR3 protein: CSARVGTSGYEQYF; CDR3 DNA: TGCAGCGCTCGGGTGGGGACTAGCGGATACGAGCAGTACTTC; D gene: TRBD2; V gene: TRBV29-1; J gene: TRBJ2-7; clone size: many
CDR3 protein: CASSYRPPEAETQYF; CDR3 DNA: TGTGCCAGCAGCTACAGACCCCCTGAAGCAGAGACCCAGTACTTC; D gene: .; V gene: TRBV12-3/TRBV12-4; J gene: TRBJ2-5; clone size: many
CDR3 protein: CASTVAQGGSPLHF; CDR3 DNA: TGCGCCAGCACGGTGGCACAGGGAGGGTCACCCCTCCACTTT; D gene: .; V gene: TRBV5-1; J gene: TRBJ1-6; clone size: .
CDR3 protein: CASSFLPSYEQYF; CDR3 DNA: TGTGCCAGCAGTTTTCTTCCCTCCTACGAGCAGTACTTC; D gene: .; V gene: TRBV6-4; J gene: TRBJ2-7; clone size: .
CDR3 protein: CASSQEELAVLYEQYF; CDR3 DNA: TGCGCCAGCAGCCAAGAAGAGCTAGCGGTTCTCTACGAGCAGTACTTC; D gene: TRBD2; V gene: TRBV4-1; J gene: TRBJ2-7; clone size: few
CDR3 protein: CSVEDVPLGGGSNEQFF; CDR3 DNA: TGCAGCGTTGAAGATGTTCCGTTGGGGGGCGGATCAAATGAGCAGTTCTTC; D gene: .; V gene: TRBV29-1; J gene: TRBJ2-1; clone size: few
CDR3 protein: CSARLQGMLGEQYF; CDR3 DNA: TGCAGTGCTAGATTACAGGGAATGTTGGGCGAGCAGTACTTC; D gene: .; V gene: TRBV20-1; J gene: TRBJ2-7; clone size: .
CDR3 protein: CASRTGGMPPAFF; CDR3 DNA: TGTGCCAGCAGGACAGGAGGTATGCCGCCAGCTTTCTTT; D gene: .; V gene: TRBV12-3/TRBV12-4; J gene: TRBJ1-1; clone size: many
CDR3 protein: CASSYSTHSTDTQYF; CDR3 DNA: TGTGCCAGCAGTTACTCCACACACTCCACAGATACGCAGTATTTT; D gene: .; V gene: TRBV6-5; J gene: TRBJ2-3; clone size: .
CDR3 protein: CSVVDTFGLNEQFF; CDR3 DNA: TGCAGCGTGGTGGACACTTTTGGACTCAATGAGCAGTTCTTC; D gene: .; V gene: TRBV29-1; J gene: TRBJ2-1; clone size: few
CDR3 protein: CASSLTGSTGGSGTQYF; CDR3 DNA: TGTGCCAGCAGCTTAACTGGATCGACAGGGGGCTCCGGTACGCAGTATTTT; D gene: TRBD1; V gene: TRBV7-2; J gene: TRBJ2-3; clone size: many
CDR3 protein: CATGLDRRYEQYF; CDR3 DNA: TGTGCCACTGGCCTGGACAGGCGTTACGAGCAGTACTTC; D gene: TRBD1; V gene: TRBV6-1; J gene: TRBJ2-7; clone size: many
CDR3 protein: CAIINPPRTYYEQYF; CDR3 DNA: TGTGCCATCATCAACCCTCCTAGGACGTACTACGAGCAGTACTTC; D gene: .; V gene: TRBV10-3; J gene: TRBJ2-7; clone size: few
CDR3 protein: CSATPGPRVYEQYF; CDR3 DNA: TGCAGTGCTACACCGGGTCCCCGGGTCTACGAGCAGTACTTC; D gene: .; V gene: TRBV20-1; J gene: TRBJ2-7; clone size: .
CDR3 protein: CASSERPIGTSGGGGTQYF; CDR3 DNA: TGTGCCAGCAGTGAAAGACCCATAGGGACTAGCGGGGGCGGAGGGACGCAGTATTTT; D gene: TRBD2; V gene: TRBV6-1; J gene: TRBJ2-3; clone size: .
CDR3 protein: CASSPLTRYNEQFF; CDR3 DNA: TGTGCCAGCTCACCCCTAACCCGTTACAATGAGCAGTTCTTC; D gene: .; V gene: TRBV18; J gene: TRBJ2-1; clone size: many
CDR3 protein: CSAPSGTAMNTEAFF; CDR3 DNA: TGCAGTGCTCCCAGCGGGACAGCTATGAACACTGAAGCTTTCTTT; D gene: TRBD1; V gene: TRBV20-1; J gene: TRBJ1-1; clone size: few